Sequencing of this TCR beta chain was carried out in a study of tumor and adjacent non-tumor tissue in lung cancer. RNA was extracted from bulk tissue without any cell sorting. Comment on this clonotype: A read error may account for a junction end that differs from germline.

A modified ARM-PCR protocol with three rounds of nested PCR amplified TCRbeta. TCRdb reanalysed the multiplex PCR reads using MiXCR and keeps one entry per CDR3 protein. This sample has 90,000 to 130,000 distinct CDR3 sequences, with approximately 87% found just once. Germline V gene sequence: CDR1 SGHNT, CDR2 YENEEA. This CDR3 is built from 13 residues. This chain connects TRBV11-3 to TRBJ1-2, with D unresolved. Sequencing used lung tumor tissue. This sequence was found in a man between 65 and 79 years old with non-small cell lung cancer. CDR3 protein: CVSSRSEVQGYTF. The CDR3 region has the DNA TGTGTCAGCAGCCGATCAGAGGTACAAGGCTACACCTTC.